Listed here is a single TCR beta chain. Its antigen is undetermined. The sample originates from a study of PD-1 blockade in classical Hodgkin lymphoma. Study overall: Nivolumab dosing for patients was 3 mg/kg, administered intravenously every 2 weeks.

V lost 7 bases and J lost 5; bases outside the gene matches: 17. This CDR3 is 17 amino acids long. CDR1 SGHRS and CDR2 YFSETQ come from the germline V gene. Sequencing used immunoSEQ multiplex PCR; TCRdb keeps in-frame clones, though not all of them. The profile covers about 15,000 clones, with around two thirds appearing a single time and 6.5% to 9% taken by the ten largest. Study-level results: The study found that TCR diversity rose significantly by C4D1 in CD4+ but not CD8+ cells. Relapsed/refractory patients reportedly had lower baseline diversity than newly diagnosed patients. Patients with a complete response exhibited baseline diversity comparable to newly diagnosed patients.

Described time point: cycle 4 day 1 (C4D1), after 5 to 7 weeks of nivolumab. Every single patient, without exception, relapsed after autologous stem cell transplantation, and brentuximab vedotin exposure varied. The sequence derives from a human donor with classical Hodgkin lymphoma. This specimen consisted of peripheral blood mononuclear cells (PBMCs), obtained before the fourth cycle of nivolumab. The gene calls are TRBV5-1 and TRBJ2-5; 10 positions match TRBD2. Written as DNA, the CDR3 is TGCGCCAGCTTTCGAGGTACTAGCGGGGATCGAGGGGAGACCCAGTACTTC. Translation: CASFRGTSGDRGETQYF.